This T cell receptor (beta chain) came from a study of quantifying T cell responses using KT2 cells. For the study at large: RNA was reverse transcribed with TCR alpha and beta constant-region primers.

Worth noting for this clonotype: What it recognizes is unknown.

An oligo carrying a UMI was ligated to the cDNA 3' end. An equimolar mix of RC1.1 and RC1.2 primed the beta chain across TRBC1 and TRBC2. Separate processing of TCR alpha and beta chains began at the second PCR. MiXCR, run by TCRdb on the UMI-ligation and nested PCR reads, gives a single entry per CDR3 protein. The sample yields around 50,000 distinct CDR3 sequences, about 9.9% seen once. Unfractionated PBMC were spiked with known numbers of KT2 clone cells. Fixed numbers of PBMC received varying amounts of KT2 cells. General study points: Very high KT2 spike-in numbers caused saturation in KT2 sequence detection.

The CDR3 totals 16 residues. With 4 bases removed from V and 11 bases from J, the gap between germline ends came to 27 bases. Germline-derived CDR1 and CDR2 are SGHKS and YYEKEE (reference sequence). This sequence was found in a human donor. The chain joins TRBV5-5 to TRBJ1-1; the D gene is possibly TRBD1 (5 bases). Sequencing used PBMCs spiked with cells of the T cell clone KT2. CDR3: CASSDYWRGSYAKAFF. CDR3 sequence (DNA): TGTGCCAGCAGCGACTACTGGAGGGGTTCGTATGCGAAGGCTTTCTTT.